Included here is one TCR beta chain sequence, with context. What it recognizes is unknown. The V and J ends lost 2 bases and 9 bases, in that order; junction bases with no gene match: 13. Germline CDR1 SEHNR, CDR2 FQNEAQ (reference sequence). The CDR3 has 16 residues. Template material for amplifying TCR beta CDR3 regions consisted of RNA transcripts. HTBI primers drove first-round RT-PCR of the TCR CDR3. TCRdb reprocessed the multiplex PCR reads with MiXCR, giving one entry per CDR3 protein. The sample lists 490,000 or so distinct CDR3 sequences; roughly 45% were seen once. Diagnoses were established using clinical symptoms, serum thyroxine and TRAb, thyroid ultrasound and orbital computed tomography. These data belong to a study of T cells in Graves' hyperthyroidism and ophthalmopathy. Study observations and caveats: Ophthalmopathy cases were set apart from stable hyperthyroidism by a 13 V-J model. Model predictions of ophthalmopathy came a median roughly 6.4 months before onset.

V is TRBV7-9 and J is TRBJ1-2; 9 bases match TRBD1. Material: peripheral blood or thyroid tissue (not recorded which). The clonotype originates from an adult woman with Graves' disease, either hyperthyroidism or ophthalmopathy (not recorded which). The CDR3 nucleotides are TGTGCCAGCAGCTTAATCGTCGGGACAGGGAAAAGTAGCTACACCTTC. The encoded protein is CASSLIVGTGKSSYTF.